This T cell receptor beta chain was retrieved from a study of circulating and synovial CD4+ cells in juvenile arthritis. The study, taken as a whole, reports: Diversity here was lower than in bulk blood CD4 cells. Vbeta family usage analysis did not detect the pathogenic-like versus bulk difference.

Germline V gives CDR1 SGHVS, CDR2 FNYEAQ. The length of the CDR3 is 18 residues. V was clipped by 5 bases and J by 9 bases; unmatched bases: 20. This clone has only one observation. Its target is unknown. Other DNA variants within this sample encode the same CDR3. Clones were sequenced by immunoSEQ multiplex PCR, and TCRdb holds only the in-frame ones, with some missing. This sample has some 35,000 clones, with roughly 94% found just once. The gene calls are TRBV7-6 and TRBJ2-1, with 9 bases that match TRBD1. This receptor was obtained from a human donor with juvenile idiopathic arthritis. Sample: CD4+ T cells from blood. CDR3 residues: CASSPIPPQGAGGIEQFF. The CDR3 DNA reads TGTGCCAGCAGCCCGATTCCCCCACAGGGGGCTGGGGGGATTGAGCAGTTCTTC.